This T cell receptor (beta chain) was found in a study of CD8 T cells in Susac syndrome. RNA was extracted with the RNeasy kit, and a quantity of about 0.5 to 1 ug was reverse transcribed using random hexamers. One entry per CDR3 protein results from TCRdb running MiXCR on the immunoSEQ multiplex PCR reads. Of fewer than 250,000 distinct CDR3 sequences in the sample, approximately 94% were seen once. The CDR3 sequence is 14 residues long. V lost 3 bases and J lost 10, with 18 bases in between. Germline CDR1 is SGHTA and CDR2 is FQGTGA. The gene calls are TRBV7-3 and TRBJ1-2; possible D gene TRBD1, 6 bases. The clonotype was recovered from a human donor in good health. Sequencing was done on a sample of CD4+ T cells from PBMCs. CDR3 coding DNA: TGTGCCAGCAGCTTGACCCCGGACAGCGGTCACTACACCTTC. Its protein product is CASSLTPDSGHYTF.